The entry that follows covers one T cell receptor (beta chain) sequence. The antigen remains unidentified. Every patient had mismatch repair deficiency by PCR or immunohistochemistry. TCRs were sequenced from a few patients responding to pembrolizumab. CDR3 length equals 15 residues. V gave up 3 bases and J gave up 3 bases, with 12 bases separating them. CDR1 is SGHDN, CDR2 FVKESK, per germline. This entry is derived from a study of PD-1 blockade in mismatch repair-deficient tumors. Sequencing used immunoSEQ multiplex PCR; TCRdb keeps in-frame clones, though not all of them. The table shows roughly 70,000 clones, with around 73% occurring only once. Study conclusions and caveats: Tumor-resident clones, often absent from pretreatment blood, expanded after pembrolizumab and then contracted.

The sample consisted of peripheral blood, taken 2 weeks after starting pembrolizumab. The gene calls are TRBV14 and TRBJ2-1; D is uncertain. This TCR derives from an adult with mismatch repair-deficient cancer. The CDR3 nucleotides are TGTGCCAGCAGCCAGATTAACAGAATCTACAATGAGCAGTTCTTC. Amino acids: CASSQINRIYNEQFF.